This T cell receptor (beta chain) was recorded in a study of CD8 T cells in Susac syndrome. The germline CDR1 and CDR2 sequences are SEHNR and FQNEAQ (reference sequence). J was trimmed by 9 bases and V by 1 base; bases with no gene match: 2. This CDR3 is built from 14 residues. Controls were healthy donors chosen to match patients in age and sex. An input of about 0.5 to 1 ug of RNA was subjected to reverse transcription using random hexamers. TCRdb re-derived calls from the immunoSEQ multiplex PCR reads in MiXCR, one entry per CDR3 protein. The sample lists about 120,000 distinct CDR3 sequences; 80% to 95% were seen once.

The TCR originated in a human donor in good health. The sequencing sample was made of CD8+ T cells from PBMCs. V usage is TRBV7-9 and J usage is TRBJ2-1, with 11 bases aligning to TRBD2. CDR3 DNA: TGTGCCAGCAGCTTAGTCCTAGCGGGGGGTGAGCAGTTCTTC. It yields the protein CASSLVLAGGEQFF.